Here is one TCR beta chain with its context. Its antigen is unidentified. This sample is part of a study of T cell responses to AZD1222 COVID-19 vaccine. Whole-study results and caveats: White British people made up most donors, females outnumbered males, and clonal diversity was possibly underestimated. After two AZD1222 doses, spike-specific TCR breadth and depth rose versus day 0.

CDR1 MDHEN and CDR2 SYDVKM come from the germline V gene. CDR3 length: 14 residues. V dropped 6 bases and J dropped 1 base, with 10 bases sitting between them. The table came from immunoSEQ multiplex PCR; TCRdb's copy has only in-frame clones and leaves some out. This table has 210,000 or so clones, around 94% appearing once. Specimen: peripheral blood, collected 28 days after the second dose of the MenACWY control vaccine. This clonotype was sampled from an adult who received the MenACWY meningococcal vaccine as a control. The rearrangement joins TRBV28 to TRBJ1-5; weak D call: TRBD1 (5 bases). The CDR3 here is CASRPQGSNQPQHF. In nucleotides, the CDR3 is TGTGCCAGCAGACCCCAGGGCAGCAATCAGCCCCAGCATTTT.